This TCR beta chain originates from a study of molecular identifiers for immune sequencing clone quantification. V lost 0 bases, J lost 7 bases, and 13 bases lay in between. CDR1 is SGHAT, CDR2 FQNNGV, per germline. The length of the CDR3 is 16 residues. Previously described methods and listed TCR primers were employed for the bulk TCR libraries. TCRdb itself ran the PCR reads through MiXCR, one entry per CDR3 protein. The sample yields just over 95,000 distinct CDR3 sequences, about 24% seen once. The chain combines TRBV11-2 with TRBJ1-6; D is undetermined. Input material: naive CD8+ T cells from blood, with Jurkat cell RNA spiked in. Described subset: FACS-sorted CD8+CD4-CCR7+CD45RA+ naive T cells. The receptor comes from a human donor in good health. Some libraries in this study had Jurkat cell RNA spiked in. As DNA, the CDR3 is TGTGCCAGCAGCTTAGACCATTTTCGGGCAAATTCACCCCTCCACTTT. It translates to CASSLDHFRANSPLHF.